This T cell receptor (beta chain) comes out of a study of T cell repertoires in cytomegalovirus infection (dated by TCRdb to between 2017 and 2020). For the wider study: The peptide stimulations were aimed at well-studied HLA-B-restricted epitopes as well as recently identified HLA-C-restricted CMV epitopes, whose presentation resists viral immunomodulation. Donor HLA type was relevant to the analysis, because carriage of CMV infection together with the matching HLA type was indicated by public TCR beta signatures.

Sequencing took place on an Illumina HiSeq 1500. TCRdb reran the public reads through fastp at Q25 and MiXCR, keeping productive beta chains. All rows with the same CDR3 protein become a single entry with the most common DNA and genes. The sample includes approximately 990,000 distinct CDR3 sequences, with 31% observed a single time. The ten largest clonotypes hold 13% of the sample. Per the publication, the treatment or condition label means: in vitro stimulation with specific CMV peptide epitopes to enrich CMV-specific T cells. The full study reports these points: The ex vivo response was dominated by HLA-C-restricted CMV-specific TCR beta clonotypes, which also provided the single most frequent clonotype in two of eight donors. In both this cohort and an independent approximately 350-donor cohort, the cumulative frequency of public TCR beta family members distinguished carriers of CMV infection plus the relevant HLA type.

On this clonotype: Its cognate antigen has yet to be identified. Qualities for individual bases were not recorded, and no much larger clone is one base off.

The CDR3 has 13 amino acids, counting the end cysteine and phenylalanine. Only the CDR3 region is kept as DNA, spanning 39 bases read in frame from base 1. V is clipped by 8 bases and J by 1 base, and the sequence between their germline boundaries is 11 bases long. CDR1 SNHLY and CDR2 FYNNEI were looked up in the germline V gene. This clonotype was sampled from a human donor in good health (CMV status not recorded). Some clones in this sample may be carry-over from other donors' samples. The material was cultured CD8+ T cells from PBMCs, obtained from culture after CMV antigen stimulation. The chain joins TRBV2 to TRBJ1-2; the D gene assignment is ambiguous. The DNA reads as follows: TGTGCCAGCCCCCGTTATCTTAACTATGGCTACACCTTC. The resulting protein is CASPRYLNYGYTF.